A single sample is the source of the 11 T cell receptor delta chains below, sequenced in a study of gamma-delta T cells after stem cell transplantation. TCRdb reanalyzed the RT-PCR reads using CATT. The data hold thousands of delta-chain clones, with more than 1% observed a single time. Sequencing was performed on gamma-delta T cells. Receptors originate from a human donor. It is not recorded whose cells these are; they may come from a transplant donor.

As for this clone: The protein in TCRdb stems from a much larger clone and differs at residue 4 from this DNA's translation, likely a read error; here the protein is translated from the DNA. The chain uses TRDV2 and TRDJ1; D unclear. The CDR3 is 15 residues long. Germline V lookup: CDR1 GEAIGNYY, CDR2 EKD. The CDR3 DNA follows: TGTGCCTGTGGCACCATTCGCCCTCGGACCGATAAACTCATCTTT. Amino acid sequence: CACGTIRPRTDKLIF.

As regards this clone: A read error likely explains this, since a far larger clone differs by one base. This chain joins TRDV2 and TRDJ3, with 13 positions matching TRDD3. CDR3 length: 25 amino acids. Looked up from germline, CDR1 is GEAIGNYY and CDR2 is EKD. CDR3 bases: TGTGCCTGTGACACCGCGGGAGGTACTGGGGGATACGCTGCGCCTGGCTCCCGGGACACCCGACAGATGTTTTTC. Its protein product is CACDTAGGTGGYAAPGSRDTRQMFF.

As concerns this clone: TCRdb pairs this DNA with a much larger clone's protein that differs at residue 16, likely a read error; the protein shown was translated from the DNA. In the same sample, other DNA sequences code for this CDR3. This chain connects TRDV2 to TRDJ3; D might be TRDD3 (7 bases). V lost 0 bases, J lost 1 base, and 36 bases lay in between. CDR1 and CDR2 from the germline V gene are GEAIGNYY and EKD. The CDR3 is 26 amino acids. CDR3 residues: CACDTVKPPGLGATLPSSWDTRQMFF. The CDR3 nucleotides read TGTGCCTGTGACACCGTAAAGCCCCCGGGGCTGGGGGCCACCCTTCCCAGTTCCTGGGACACCCGACAGATGTTTTTC.

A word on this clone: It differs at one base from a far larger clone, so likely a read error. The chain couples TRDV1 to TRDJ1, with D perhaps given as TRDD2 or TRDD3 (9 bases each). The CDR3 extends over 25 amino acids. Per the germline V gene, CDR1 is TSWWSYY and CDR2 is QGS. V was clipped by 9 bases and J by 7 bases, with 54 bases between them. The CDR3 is CALRSSAPSYSLHLPTVGDIGKLIF. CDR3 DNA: TGTGCTCTGCGGAGCTCCGCACCCTCATATTCCCTTCACCTTCCTACCGTGGGGGATATCGGTAAACTCATCTTT.

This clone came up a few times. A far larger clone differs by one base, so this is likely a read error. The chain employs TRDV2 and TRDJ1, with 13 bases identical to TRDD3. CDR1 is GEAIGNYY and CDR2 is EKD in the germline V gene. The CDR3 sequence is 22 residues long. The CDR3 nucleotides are TGTGCCTGTGGCACCGTTTCGACTGGGGGATACGGCCCCCTGGTGTACACCGATAAACTCATCTTT. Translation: CACGTVSTGGYGPLVYTDKLIF.

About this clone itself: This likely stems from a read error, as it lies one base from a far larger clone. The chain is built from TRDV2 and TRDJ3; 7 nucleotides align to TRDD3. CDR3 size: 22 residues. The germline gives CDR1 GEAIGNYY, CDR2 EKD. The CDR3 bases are TGTGCCTGTAACACCGGCTCGGGGGGGATCGCCTTAAGCTCCTGGGGCACCCGACAGATGTTTTTC. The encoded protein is CACNTGSGGIALSSWGTRQMFF.

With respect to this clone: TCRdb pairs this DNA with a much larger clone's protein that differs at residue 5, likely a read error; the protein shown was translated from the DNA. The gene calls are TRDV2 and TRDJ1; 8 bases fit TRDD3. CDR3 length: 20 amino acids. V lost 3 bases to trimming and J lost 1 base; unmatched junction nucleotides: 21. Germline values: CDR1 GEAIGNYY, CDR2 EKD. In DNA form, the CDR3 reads TGTGCCTGTGACGCGCTTATCCCGATGGAGTGGGGGATGCGCACCGATAAACTCATCTTT. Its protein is CACDALIPMEWGMRTDKLIF.

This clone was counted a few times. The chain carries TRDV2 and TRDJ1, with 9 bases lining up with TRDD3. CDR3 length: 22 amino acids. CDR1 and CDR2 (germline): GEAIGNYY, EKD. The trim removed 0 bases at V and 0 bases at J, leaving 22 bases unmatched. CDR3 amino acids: CACDTVYFAKLGDPKYTDKLIF. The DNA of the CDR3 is TGTGCCTGTGACACCGTTTACTTCGCCAAACTGGGGGACCCCAAGTACACCGATAAACTCATCTTT.

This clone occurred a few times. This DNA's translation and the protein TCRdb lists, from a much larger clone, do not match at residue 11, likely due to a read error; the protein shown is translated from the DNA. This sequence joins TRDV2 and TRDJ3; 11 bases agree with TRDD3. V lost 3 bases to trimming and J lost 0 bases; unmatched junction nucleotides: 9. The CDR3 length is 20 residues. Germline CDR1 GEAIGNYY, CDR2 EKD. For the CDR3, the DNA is TGTGCCTGTGACCGTGTACTGGGGGATAAGGGCTCCTGGGACACCCGACAGATGTTTTTC. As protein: CACDRVLGDKGSWDTRQMFF.

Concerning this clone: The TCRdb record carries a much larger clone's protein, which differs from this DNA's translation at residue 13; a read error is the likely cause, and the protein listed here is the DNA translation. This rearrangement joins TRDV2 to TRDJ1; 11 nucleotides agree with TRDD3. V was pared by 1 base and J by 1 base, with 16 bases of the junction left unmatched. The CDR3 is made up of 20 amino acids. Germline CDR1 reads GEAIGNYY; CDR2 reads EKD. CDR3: CACDTLIPMEWGIRTDKLIF. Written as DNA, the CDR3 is TGTGCCTGTGACACGCTTATCCCGATGGAGTGGGGGATACGCACCGATAAACTCATCTTT.

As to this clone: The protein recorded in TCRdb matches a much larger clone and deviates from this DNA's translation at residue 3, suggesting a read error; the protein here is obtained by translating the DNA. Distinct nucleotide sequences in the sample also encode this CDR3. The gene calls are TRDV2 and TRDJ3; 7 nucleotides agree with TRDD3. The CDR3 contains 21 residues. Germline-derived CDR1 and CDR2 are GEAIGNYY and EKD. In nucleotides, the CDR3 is TGTGCCCGTGACACGTCTGGAGGATACGCCCGAAGCTCCTGGGACACCCGACAGATGTTTTTC. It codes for CARDTSGGYARSSWDTRQMFF.